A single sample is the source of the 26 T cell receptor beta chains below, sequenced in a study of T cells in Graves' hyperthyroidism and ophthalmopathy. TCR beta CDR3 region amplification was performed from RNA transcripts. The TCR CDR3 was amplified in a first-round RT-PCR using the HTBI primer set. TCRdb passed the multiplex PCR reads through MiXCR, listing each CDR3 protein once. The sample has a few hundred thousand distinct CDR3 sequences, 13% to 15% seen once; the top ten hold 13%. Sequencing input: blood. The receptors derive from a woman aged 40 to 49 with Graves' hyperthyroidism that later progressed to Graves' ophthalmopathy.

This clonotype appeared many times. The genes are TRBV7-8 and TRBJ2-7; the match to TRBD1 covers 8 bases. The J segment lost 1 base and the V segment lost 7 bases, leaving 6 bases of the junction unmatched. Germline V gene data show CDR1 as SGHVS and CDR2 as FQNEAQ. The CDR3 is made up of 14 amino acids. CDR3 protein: CASIARDRSYEQYF. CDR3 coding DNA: TGTGCCAGCATCGCCCGGGACAGGTCCTACGAGCAGTACTTC.

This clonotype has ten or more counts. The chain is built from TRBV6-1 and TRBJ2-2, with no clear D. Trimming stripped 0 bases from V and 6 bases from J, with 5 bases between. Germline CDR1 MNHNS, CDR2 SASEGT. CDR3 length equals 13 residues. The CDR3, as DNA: TGTGCCAGCAGTGAAGCTGGGGCCGGGGAGCTGTTTTTT. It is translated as CASSEAGAGELFF.

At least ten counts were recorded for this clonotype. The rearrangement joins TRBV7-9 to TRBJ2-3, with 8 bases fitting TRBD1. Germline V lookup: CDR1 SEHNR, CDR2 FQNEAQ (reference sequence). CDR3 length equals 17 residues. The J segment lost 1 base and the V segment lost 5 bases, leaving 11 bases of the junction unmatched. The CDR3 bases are TGTGCCAGCAGCCTTCTTACAGGGGGAGTGGGCACAGATACGCAGTATTTT. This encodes CASSLLTGGVGTDTQYF. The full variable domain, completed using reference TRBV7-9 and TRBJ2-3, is DTGVSQNPRHKITKRGQNVTFRCDPISEHNRLYWYRQTLGQGPEFLTYFQNEAQLEKSRLLSDRFSAERPKGSFSTLEIQRTEQGDSAMYLCASSLLTGGVGTDTQYFGPGTRLTVL.

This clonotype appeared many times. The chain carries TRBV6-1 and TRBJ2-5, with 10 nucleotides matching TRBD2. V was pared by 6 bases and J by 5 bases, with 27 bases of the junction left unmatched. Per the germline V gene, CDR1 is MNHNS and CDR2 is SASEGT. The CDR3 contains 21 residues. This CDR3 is CASRPGGVSGRSLGGRETQYF. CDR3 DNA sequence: TGTGCCAGCAGACCAGGGGGAGTTAGCGGGAGGTCCCTCGGGGGTAGGGAGACCCAGTACTTC.

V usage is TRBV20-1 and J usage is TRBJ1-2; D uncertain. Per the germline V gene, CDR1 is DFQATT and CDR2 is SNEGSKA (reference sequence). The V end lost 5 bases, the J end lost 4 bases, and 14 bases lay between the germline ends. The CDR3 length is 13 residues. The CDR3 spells CSADAREVYGYTF. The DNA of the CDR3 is TGCAGTGCTGATGCCCGAGAGGTCTATGGCTACACCTTC.

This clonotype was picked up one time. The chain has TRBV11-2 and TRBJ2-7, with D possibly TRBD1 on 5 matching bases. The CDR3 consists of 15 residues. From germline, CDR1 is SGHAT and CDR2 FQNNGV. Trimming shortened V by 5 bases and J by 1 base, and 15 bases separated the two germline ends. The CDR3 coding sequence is TGTGCCAGCAGCGCGAGTAGCAGGGCTTCCTACGAGCAGTACTTC. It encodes CASSASSRASYEQYF.

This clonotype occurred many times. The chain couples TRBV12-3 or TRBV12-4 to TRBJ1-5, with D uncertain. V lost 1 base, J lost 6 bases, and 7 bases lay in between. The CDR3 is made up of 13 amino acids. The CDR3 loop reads CASSLDLPQPQHF. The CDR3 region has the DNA TGTGCCAGCAGTTTAGACCTTCCTCAGCCCCAGCATTTT.

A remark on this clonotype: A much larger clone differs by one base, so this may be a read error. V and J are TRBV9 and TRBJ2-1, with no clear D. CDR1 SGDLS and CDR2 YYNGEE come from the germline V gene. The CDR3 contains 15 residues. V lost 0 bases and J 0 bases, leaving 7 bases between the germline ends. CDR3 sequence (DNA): TGTGCCAGCAGCGTAGGGTTCAGCTCCTACAATGAGCAGTTCTTC. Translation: CASSVGFSSYNEQFF.

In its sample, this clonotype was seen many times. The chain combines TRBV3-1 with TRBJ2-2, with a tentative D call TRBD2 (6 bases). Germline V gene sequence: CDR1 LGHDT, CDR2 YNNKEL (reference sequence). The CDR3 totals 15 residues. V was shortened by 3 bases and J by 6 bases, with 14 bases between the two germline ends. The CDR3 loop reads CASSQPTSLAGELFF. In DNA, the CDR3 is TGTGCCAGCAGCCAGCCGACTAGTCTCGCCGGGGAGCTGTTTTTT.

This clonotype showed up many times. CDR3 sequence: CASSPHWSGANVLTF. For the CDR3, the DNA is TGTGCCAGCAGCCCACATTGGTCTGGGGCCAACGTCCTGACTTTC. The genes are TRBV7-3 and TRBJ2-6; D is ambiguous. This CDR3 is built from 15 residues. Per the germline V gene, CDR1 is SGHTA and CDR2 is FQGTGA. Trimming left V 5 bases short and J 1 base short, with 9 bases between.

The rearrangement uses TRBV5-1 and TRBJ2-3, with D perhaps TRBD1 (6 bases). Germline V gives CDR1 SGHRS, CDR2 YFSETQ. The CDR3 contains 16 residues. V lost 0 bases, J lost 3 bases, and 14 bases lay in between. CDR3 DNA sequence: TGCGCCAGCAGCTTGGTTTGGGAAAGGGGGACAGATACGCAGTATTTT. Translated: CASSLVWERGTDTQYF.

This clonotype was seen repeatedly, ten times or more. The CDR3 is CASSSHDQTGGHHSPQHF. The CDR3 region has the DNA TGTGCCAGCAGCTCGCACGACCAAACAGGGGGACATCATTCGCCCCAGCATTTT. The V gene is TRBV7-9, the J gene TRBJ1-5, with 8 positions matching TRBD1. The V gene's germline CDR1 is SEHNR and CDR2 FQNEAQ (reference sequence). With 4 bases clipped from V and 9 bases from J, the junction kept 20 bases outside the gene matches. The CDR3 length is 18 residues.

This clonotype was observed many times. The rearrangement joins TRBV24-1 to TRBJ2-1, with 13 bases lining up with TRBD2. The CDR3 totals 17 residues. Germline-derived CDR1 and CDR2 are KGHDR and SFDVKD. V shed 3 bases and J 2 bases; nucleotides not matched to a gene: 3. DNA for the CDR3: TGTGCCACCAGTGATGGGACTAGCGGGACGACCTACAATGAGCAGTTCTTC. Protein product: CATSDGTSGTTYNEQFF.

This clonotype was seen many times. CDR3 nucleotide sequence: TGTGCCAGCAGGGACCCTAGCGGGGGTTACAATGAGCAGTTCTTC. This encodes CASRDPSGGYNEQFF. The rearrangement links TRBV6-2 or TRBV6-3 to TRBJ2-1; TRBD2 matches at 10 bases. From germline, CDR1 is MNHEY and CDR2 SVGEGT. The CDR3 spans 15 residues. V trimming: 6 bases; J trimming: 4 bases; junction bases outside the gene matches: 6.

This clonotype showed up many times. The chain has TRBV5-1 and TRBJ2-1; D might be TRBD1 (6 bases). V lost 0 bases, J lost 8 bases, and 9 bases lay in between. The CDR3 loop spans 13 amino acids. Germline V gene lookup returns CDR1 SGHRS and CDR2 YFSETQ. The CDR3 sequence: CASSLVEGDEQFF. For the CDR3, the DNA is TGCGCCAGCAGCTTGGTTGAGGGGGATGAGCAGTTCTTC.

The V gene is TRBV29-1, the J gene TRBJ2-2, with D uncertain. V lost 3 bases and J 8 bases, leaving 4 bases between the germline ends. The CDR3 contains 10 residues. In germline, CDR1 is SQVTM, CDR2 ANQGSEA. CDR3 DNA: TGCAGCGTTGAGGATGGGGAGCTGTTTTTT. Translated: CSVEDGELFF.

CDR3 residues: CATSTPRTAYGYTF. CDR3 sequence (DNA): TGTGCCACCAGCACCCCCCGGACAGCTTATGGCTACACCTTC. The chain has TRBV15 and TRBJ1-2; possibly TRBD1 for D (6 bases). Trimming left V 4 bases short and J 5 bases short, with 14 bases between. Germline V gives CDR1 LNHNV, CDR2 YYDKDF (reference sequence). The length of the CDR3 is 14 residues.

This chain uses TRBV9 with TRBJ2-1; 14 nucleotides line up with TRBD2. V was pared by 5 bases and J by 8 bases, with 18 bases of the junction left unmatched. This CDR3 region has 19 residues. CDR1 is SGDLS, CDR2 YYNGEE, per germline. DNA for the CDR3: TGTGCCAGCAGTAACCCGACTAGCGGGAGGGAGTGGTATAGGGATGAGCAGTTCTTC. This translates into CASSNPTSGREWYRDEQFF.

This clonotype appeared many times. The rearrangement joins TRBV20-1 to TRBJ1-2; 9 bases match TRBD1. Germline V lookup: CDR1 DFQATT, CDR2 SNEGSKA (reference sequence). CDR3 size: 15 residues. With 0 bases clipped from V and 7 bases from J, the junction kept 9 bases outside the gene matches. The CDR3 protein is CSARDLGTGYIGYTF. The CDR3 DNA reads TGCAGTGCTAGAGATCTAGGGACAGGGTATATTGGCTACACCTTC.

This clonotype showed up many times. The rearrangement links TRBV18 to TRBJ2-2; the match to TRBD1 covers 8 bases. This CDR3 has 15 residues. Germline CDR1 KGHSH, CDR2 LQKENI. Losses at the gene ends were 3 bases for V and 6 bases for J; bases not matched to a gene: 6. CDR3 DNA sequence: TGTGCCAGCTCACCCCGACAGGGGAGCGCCGGGGAGCTGTTTTTT. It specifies CASSPRQGSAGELFF.

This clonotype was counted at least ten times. The CDR3 DNA reads TGTGCCAGCAGCCCTCTATGGGGGAGGGCCAGCAATGAGCAGTTCTTC. It codes for CASSPLWGRASNEQFF. The chain employs TRBV11-2 and TRBJ2-1, with 7 bases aligning to TRBD2. This CDR3 has 16 amino acids. V gave up 5 bases and J gave up 6 bases; unmatched junction bases: 13. Germline V gives CDR1 SGHAT, CDR2 FQNNGV.

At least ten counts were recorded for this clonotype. CDR3 coding DNA: TGCAAGGCGAGCGGGGGAAGCACAGATACGCAGTATTTT. Translation: CKASGGSTDTQYF. The chain couples TRBV20-1 to TRBJ2-3, with 8 bases identical to TRBD2. CDR3 length: 13 residues. Germline V CDR1 and CDR2: DFQATT, SNEGSKA (reference sequence).

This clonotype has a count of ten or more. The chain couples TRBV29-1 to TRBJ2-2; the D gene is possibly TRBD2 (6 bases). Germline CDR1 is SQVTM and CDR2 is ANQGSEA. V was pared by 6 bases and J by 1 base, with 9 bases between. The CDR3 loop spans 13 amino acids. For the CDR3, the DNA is TGCAGCGTGGTGGGGGGGAACACCGGGGAGCTGTTTTTT. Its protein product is CSVVGGNTGELFF.

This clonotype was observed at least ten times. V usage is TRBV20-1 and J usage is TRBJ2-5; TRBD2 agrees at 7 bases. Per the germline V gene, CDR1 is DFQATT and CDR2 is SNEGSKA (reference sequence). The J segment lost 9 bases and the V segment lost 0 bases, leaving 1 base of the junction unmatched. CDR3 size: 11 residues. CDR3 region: CSARDSGSQYF. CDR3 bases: TGCAGTGCTAGAGATAGCGGGTCCCAGTACTTC.

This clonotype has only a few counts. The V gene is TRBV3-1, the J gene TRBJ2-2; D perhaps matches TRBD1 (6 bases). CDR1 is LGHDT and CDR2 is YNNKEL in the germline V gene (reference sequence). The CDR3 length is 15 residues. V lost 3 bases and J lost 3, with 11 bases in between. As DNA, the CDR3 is TGTGCCAGCAGCCACCGGACAGAGCACACCGGGGAGCTGTTTTTT. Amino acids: CASSHRTEHTGELFF.

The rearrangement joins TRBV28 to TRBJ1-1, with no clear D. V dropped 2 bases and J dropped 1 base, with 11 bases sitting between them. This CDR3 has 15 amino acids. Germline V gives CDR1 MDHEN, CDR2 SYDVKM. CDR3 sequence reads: CASSLSPLTNTEAFF. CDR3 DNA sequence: TGTGCCAGCAGTTTAAGCCCCCTCACGAACACTGAAGCTTTCTTT.